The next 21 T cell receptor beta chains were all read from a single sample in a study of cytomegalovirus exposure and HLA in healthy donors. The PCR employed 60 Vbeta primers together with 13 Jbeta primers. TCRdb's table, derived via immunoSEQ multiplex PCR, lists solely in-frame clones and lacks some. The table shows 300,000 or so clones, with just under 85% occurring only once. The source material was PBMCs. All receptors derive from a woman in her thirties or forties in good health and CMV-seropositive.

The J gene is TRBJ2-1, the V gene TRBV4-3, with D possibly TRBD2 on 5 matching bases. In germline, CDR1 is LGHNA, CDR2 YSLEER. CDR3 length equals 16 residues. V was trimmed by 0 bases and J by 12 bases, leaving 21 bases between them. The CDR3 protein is CASSQEFETTSRGQFF. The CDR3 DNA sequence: TGCGCCAGCAGCCAAGAATTCGAGACTACCTCTCGGGGGCAGTTCTTC.

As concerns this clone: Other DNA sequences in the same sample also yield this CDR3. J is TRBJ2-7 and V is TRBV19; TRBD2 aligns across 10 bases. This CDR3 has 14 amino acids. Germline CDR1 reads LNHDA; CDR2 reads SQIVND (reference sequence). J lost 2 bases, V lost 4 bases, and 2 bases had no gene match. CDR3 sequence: CASSRTSGTYEQYF. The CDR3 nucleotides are TGTGCCAGTAGTAGGACTAGCGGTACCTACGAGCAGTACTTC.

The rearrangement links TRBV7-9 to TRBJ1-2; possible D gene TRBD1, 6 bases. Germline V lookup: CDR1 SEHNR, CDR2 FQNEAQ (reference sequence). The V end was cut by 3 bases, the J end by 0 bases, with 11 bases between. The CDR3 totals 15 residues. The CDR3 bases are TGTGCCAGCAGCTTCGGGGACATACCTAACTATGGCTACACCTTC. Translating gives CASSFGDIPNYGYTF.

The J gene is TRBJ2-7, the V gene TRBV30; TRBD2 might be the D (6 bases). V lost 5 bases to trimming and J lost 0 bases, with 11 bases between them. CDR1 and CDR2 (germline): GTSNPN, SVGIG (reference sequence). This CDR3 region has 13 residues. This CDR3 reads CAWARGTSYEQYF. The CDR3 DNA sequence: TGTGCCTGGGCCCGCGGGACCTCCTACGAGCAGTACTTC.

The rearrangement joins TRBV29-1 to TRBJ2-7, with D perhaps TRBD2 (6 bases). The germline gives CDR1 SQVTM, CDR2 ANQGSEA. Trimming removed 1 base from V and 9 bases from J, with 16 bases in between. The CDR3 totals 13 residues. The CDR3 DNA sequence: TGCAGCGTTGAAGGCCCTGGGGGGAGCCGGCAGTACTTC. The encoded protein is CSVEGPGGSRQYF.

The CDR3 reads CASSLALDNSNQPQHF. For the CDR3, the DNA is TGTGCCAGCAGTTTAGCGTTAGACAATAGCAATCAGCCCCAGCATTTT. The V call is TRBV28, the J call TRBJ1-5, with D unclear. CDR1 is MDHEN, CDR2 SYDVKM, per germline. The CDR3 consists of 16 residues. The V end was cut by 2 bases, the J end by 0 bases, with 11 bases between.

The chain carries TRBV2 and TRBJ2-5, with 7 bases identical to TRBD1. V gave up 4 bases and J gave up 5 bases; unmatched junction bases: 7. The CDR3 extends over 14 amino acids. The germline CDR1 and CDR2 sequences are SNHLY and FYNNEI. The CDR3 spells CASSGQGRGETQYF. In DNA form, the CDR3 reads TGTGCCAGCAGTGGACAGGGACGTGGGGAGACCCAGTACTTC. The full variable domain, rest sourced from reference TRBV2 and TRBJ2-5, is EPEVTQTPSHQVTQMGQEVILRCVPISNHLYFYWYRQILGQKVEFLVSFYNNEISEKSEIFDDQFSVERPDGSNFTLKIRSTKLEDSAMYFCASSGQGRGETQYFGPGTRLLVL.

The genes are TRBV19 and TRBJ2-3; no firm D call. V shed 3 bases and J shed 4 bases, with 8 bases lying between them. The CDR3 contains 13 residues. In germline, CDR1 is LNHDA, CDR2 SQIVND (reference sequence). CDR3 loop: CASSIRVADTQYF. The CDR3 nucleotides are TGTGCCAGTAGTATCCGCGTCGCAGATACGCAGTATTTT.

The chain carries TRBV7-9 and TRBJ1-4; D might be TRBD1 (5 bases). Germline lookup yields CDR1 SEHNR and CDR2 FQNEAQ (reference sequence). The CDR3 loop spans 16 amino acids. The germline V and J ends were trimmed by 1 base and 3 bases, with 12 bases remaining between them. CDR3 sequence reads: CASSLGVTGSNEKLFF. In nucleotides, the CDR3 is TGTGCCAGCAGCTTAGGAGTAACAGGTTCTAATGAAAAACTGTTTTTT.

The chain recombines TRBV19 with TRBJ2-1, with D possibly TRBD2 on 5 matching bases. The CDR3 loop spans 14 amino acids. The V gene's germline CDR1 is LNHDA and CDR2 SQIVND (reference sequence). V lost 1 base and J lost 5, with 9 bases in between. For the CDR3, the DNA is TGTGCCAGTAGTATAGGACTAACCAACAATGAGCAGTTCTTC. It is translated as CASSIGLTNNEQFF.

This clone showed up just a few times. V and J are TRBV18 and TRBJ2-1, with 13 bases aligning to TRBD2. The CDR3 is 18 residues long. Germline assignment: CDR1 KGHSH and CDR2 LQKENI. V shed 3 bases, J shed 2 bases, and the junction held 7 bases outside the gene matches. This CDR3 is CASSPPRTSGRTYNEQFF. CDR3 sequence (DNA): TGTGCCAGCTCACCGCCACGGACTAGCGGGAGAACCTACAATGAGCAGTTCTTC.

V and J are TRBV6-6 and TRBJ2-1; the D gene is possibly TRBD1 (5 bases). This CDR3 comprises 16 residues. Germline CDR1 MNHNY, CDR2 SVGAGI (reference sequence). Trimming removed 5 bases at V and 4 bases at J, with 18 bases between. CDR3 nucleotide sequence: TGTGCCAGCAGTCAGCCCCAAGGGGTTGGGTACAATGAGCAGTTCTTC. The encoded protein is CASSQPQGVGYNEQFF.

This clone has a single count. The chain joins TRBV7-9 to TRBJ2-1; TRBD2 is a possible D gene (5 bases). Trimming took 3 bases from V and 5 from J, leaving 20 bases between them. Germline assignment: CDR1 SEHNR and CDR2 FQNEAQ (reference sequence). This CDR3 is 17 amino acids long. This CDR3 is CASSFPLAKKLNNEQFF. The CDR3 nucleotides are TGTGCCAGCAGCTTTCCCCTAGCCAAGAAGTTGAACAATGAGCAGTTCTTC.

CDR3 nucleotide sequence: TGTGCCAGCAGACGGGCTCAGGGGACAACCACGAACACCGGGGAGCTGTTTTTT. It specifies CASRRAQGTTTNTGELFF. The chain has TRBV9 and TRBJ2-2; weak D call: TRBD1 (6 bases). Germline V gives CDR1 SGDLS, CDR2 YYNGEE. The CDR3 runs to 18 residues. Trimming removed 5 bases from V and 0 bases from J, with 20 bases in between.

Written as DNA, the CDR3 is TGTGCCAGCAGCGCATCCGGGACAGGGAGTGGCAATGAGCAGTTCTTC. This sequence encodes CASSASGTGSGNEQFF. J is TRBJ2-1 and V is TRBV7-6, with 9 bases identical to TRBD1. Germline trimming cut 5 bases from V and 6 bases from J; bases unmatched to any gene: 11. CDR3 length: 16 residues. Germline values: CDR1 SGHVS, CDR2 FNYEAQ.

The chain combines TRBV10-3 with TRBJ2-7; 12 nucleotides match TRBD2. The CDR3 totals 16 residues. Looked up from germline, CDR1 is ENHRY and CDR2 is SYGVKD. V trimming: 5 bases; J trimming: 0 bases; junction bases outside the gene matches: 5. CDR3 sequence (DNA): TGTGCCATCAGTTTCCCGGGACTAGCGGGCTCCTACGAGCAGTACTTC. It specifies CAISFPGLAGSYEQYF.

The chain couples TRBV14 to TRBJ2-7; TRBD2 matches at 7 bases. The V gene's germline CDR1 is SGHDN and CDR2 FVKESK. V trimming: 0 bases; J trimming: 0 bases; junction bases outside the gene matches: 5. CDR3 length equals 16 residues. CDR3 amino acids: CASSQDAAGVSYEQYF. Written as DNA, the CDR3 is TGTGCCAGCAGCCAAGATGCGGCGGGAGTCTCCTACGAGCAGTACTTC.

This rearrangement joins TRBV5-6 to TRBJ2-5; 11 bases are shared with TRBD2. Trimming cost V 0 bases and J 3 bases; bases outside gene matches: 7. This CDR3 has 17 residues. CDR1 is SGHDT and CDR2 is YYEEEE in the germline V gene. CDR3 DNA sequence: TGTGCCAGCAGCTTGGATCTTAGCGGGAGGGCCGAAGAGACCCAGTACTTC. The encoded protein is CASSLDLSGRAEETQYF.

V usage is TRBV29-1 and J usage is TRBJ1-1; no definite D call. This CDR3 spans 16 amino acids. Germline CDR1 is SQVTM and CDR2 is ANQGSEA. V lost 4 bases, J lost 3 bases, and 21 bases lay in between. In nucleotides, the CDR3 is TGCAGCGTTGTGGCCCCTTTCGGAGGTATGGACACTGAAGCTTTCTTT. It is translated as CSVVAPFGGMDTEAFF.

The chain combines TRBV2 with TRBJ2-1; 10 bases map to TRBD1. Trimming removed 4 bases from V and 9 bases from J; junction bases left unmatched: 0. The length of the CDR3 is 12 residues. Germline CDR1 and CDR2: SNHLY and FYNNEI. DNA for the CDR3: TGTGCCAGCAGTGGGACAGGGGGTGAGCAGTTCTTC. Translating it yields CASSGTGGEQFF.

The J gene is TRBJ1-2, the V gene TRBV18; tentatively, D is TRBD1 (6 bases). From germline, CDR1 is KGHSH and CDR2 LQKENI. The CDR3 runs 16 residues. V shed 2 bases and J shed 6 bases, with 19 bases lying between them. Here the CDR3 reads CASSPTETTGNHGYTF. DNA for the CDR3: TGTGCCAGCTCACCAACCGAAACGACAGGAAACCATGGCTACACCTTC.